Below, 19 T cell receptor beta chains from the same sample are listed, as sequenced in a study of cytotoxic CD8 clonotypes in ibrutinib-treated CLL. Measured with immunoSEQ multiplex PCR; TCRdb has only the in-frame clones, and not every one. The sample carries roughly 180,000 clones, around 70% recorded once. Sequenced here: PBMCs, sampled after 24 months of ibrutinib treatment. The receptors originated from a human donor with chronic lymphocytic leukemia.

This chain links TRBV2 with TRBJ2-7; tentatively, D is TRBD1 (5 bases). Germline CDR1 reads SNHLY; CDR2 reads FYNNEI. V lost 11 bases to trimming and J lost 0 bases, with 29 bases between them. The CDR3 contains 18 residues. The CDR3 region is CASKVPRVRTSSSYEQYF. CDR3 bases: TGTGCCTCCAAAGTTCCCAGGGTAAGGACAAGCAGCTCCTACGAGCAGTACTTC.

The rearrangement uses TRBV29-1 and TRBJ2-5; TRBD2 aligns across 7 bases. The V and J ends lost 8 bases and 2 bases, in that order; junction bases with no gene match: 2. Germline CDR1 and CDR2: SQVTM and ANQGSEA. The CDR3 runs to 11 residues. CDR3 sequence (DNA): TGCAGCACTAGCGAACAAGAGACCCAGTACTTC. Protein: CSTSEQETQYF.

This rearrangement joins TRBV11-2 to TRBJ1-2; D not resolved. The CDR3 is 16 residues long. The germline CDR1 and CDR2 sequences are SGHAT and FQNNGV. V lost 5 bases and J 4 bases, leaving 20 bases between the germline ends. The CDR3: CASSLTGNERGYGYTF. In nucleotides, the CDR3 is TGTGCCAGCAGCCTAACCGGAAATGAACGTGGCTATGGCTACACCTTC.

This clone appeared many times. The chain uses TRBV5-4 and TRBJ1-1; 9 bases fit TRBD1. Trimming took 3 bases from V and 6 from J; bases not matched to a gene: 12. This CDR3 comprises 16 residues. Germline V CDR1 and CDR2: SGHNT, YYREEE (reference sequence). The CDR3 protein is CASSSPPGTGSSEAFF. CDR3 DNA: TGTGCCAGCAGCTCGCCCCCCGGGACAGGGTCTTCTGAAGCTTTCTTT.

A few counts support this clone. The V call is TRBV10-2, the J call TRBJ1-1, with D tentatively TRBD1 (6 bases). Trimming took off 3 bases at V and 6 bases at J, with 14 bases between the two ends. Germline CDR1 WSHSY, CDR2 SAAADI. CDR3 length: 14 amino acids. CDR3 in amino acids: CASSEMRGGPEAFF. For the CDR3, the DNA is TGCGCCAGCAGTGAAATGCGAGGGGGTCCTGAAGCTTTCTTT.

The V and J genes are TRBV11-2 and TRBJ1-2; D is perhaps TRBD1 (6 bases). The CDR3 runs to 15 residues. V shed 5 bases and J shed 0 bases, with 13 bases lying between them. Germline assignment: CDR1 SGHAT and CDR2 FQNNGV. The CDR3, as DNA: TGTGCCAGCAGCCCCGGGACATCTACTAACTATGGCTACACCTTC. Its translation is CASSPGTSTNYGYTF.

The gene calls are TRBV5-1 and TRBJ2-3, with 8 bases matching TRBD2. From germline, CDR1 is SGHRS and CDR2 YFSETQ. V was clipped by 3 bases and J by 2 bases; unmatched bases: 14. The CDR3 is made up of 18 amino acids. This chain's CDR3 is CASSSKPGLGAYTDTQYF. The CDR3 DNA reads TGCGCCAGCAGCTCAAAACCGGGACTAGGCGCATACACAGATACGCAGTATTTT. The complete variable domain, with remaining parts taken from reference TRBV5-1 and TRBJ2-3, reads KAGVTQTPRYLIKTRGQQVTLSCSPISGHRSVSWYQQTPGQGLQFLFEYFSETQRNKGNFPGRFSGRQFSNSRSEMNVSTLELGDSALYLCASSSKPGLGAYTDTQYFGPGTRLTVL.

The V gene is TRBV7-9, the J gene TRBJ1-4; D not certain. From germline, CDR1 is SEHNR and CDR2 FQNEAQ (reference sequence). V was trimmed by 3 bases and J by 8 bases, leaving 10 bases between them. This CDR3 spans 13 amino acids. The CDR3 DNA reads as TGTGCCAGCAGCTTTGCGGATCGCGAAAAACTGTTTTTT. Protein product: CASSFADREKLFF. Together with reference TRBV7-9 and TRBJ1-4, the CDR3 gives the full variable domain: DTGVSQNPRHKITKRGQNVTFRCDPISEHNRLYWYRQTLGQGPEFLTYFQNEAQLEKSRLLSDRFSAERPKGSFSTLEIQRTEQGDSAMYLCASSFADREKLFFGSGTQLSVL.

The chain links TRBV7-2 to TRBJ2-1; D is perhaps TRBD1 or TRBD2 (6 bases each). Germline V CDR1 and CDR2: SGHTA, FQGNSA. The CDR3 spans 18 residues. The V gene lost 2 bases and the J gene lost 2 bases, with 19 bases spanning the gap. The CDR3: CASSLRIGGLGAYNEQFF. CDR3 DNA: TGTGCCAGCAGCTTAAGGATAGGGGGGCTAGGGGCCTACAATGAGCAGTTCTTC.

The gene calls are TRBV5-1 and TRBJ2-3; a possible D gene is TRBD2 (6 bases). Germline CDR1 is SGHRS and CDR2 is YFSETQ. V was shortened by 4 bases and J by 3 bases, with 15 bases between the two germline ends. CDR3 length: 15 residues. The CDR3 loop reads CASSSRELVTDTQYF. CDR3 DNA sequence: TGCGCCAGCAGCAGCCGGGAGTTGGTGACAGATACGCAGTATTTT. The full variable domain, rest sourced from reference TRBV5-1 and TRBJ2-3, is KAGVTQTPRYLIKTRGQQVTLSCSPISGHRSVSWYQQTPGQGLQFLFEYFSETQRNKGNFPGRFSGRQFSNSRSEMNVSTLELGDSALYLCASSSRELVTDTQYFGPGTRLTVL.

The V gene is TRBV6-5, the J gene TRBJ2-7, with 11 bases that match TRBD2. V lost 2 bases and J lost 2; bases outside the gene matches: 2. From germline, CDR1 is MNHEY and CDR2 SVGAGI. CDR3 length: 15 residues. The CDR3 sequence: CASSYTSGSTYEQYF. The DNA for the CDR3 is TGTGCCAGCAGTTACACTAGCGGGAGCACCTACGAGCAGTACTTC.

V is TRBV7-6 and J is TRBJ1-5; D unresolved. Germline CDR1 is SGHVS and CDR2 is FNYEAQ. This CDR3 is built from 16 residues. The V end lost 5 bases, the J end lost 5 bases, and 19 bases lay between the germline ends. CDR3 in amino acids: CASSLESWAGYQPQHF. CDR3 nucleotides: TGTGCCAGCAGCCTAGAAAGTTGGGCAGGATATCAGCCCCAGCATTTT. Full variable domain (rest looked up from reference TRBV7-6 and TRBJ1-5): GAGVSQSPRYKVTKRGQDVALRCDPISGHVSLYWYRQALGQGPEFLTYFNYEAQQDKSGLPNDRFSAERPEGSISTLTIQRTEQRDSAMYRCASSLESWAGYQPQHFGDGTRLSIL.

The rearrangement uses TRBV4-3 and TRBJ2-3; TRBD2 is a possible D gene (6 bases). CDR3 length: 16 residues. With 0 bases removed from V and 1 base from J, the gap between germline ends came to 11 bases. Germline V gene sequence: CDR1 LGHNA, CDR2 YSLEER. CDR3 region: CASSQDLGEGTDTQYF. CDR3 coding DNA: TGCGCCAGCAGCCAAGATTTAGGGGAGGGCACAGATACGCAGTATTTT.

The chain uses TRBV9 and TRBJ2-1, with TRBD2 matching over 8 bases. The germline V gene has CDR1 SGDLS and CDR2 YYNGEE. This CDR3 is built from 16 residues. J gave up 4 bases and V 0 bases, and 6 bases lay outside the gene matches. For the CDR3, the DNA is TGTGCCAGCAGCGTAGGGGGACTAGGGGCTTACAATGAGCAGTTCTTC. This gives the protein CASSVGGLGAYNEQFF.

The rearrangement joins TRBV11-2 to TRBJ1-1; TRBD1 is a possible D gene (5 bases). Trimming removed 3 bases from V and 3 bases from J, with 14 bases in between. There are 15 residues in the CDR3. Germline CDR1 is SGHAT and CDR2 is FQNNGV. CDR3 in DNA: TGTGCCAGCAGCTTTTATGGGGCAGGGCACACTGAAGCTTTCTTT. Amino acid sequence: CASSFYGAGHTEAFF.

This clone has a single count. The V gene is TRBV7-9, the J gene TRBJ2-7; 9 bases match TRBD2. CDR3 length: 15 residues. The germline V gene encodes CDR1 SEHNR and CDR2 FQNEAQ (reference sequence). V shed 2 bases, J shed 3 bases, and the junction held 5 bases outside the gene matches. For the CDR3, the DNA is TGTGCCAGCAGCTTAAGATTAGCGGGGGACTACGAGCAGTACTTC. The encoded protein is CASSLRLAGDYEQYF.

This clone appeared a single time. The V gene is TRBV10-3, the J gene TRBJ1-1; 12 bases match TRBD1. The junction had 6 bases not matched to a gene; V was cut back by 2 bases and J by 5 bases. Germline values: CDR1 ENHRY, CDR2 SYGVKD. The CDR3 has 16 residues. This CDR3 reads CAISERGQGALTEAFF. The CDR3 coding sequence is TGTGCCATCAGTGAGCGGGGACAGGGGGCGCTTACTGAAGCTTTCTTT.

This sequence joins TRBV18 and TRBJ2-5; TRBD1 or TRBD2 may be the D gene (5 bases each). Trimming stripped 4 bases from V and 0 bases from J, with 9 bases between. CDR3 size: 14 residues. Germline V gene lookup returns CDR1 KGHSH and CDR2 LQKENI. The CDR3 DNA reads TGTGCCAGCTCACTCGGGACGTACCAAGAGACCCAGTACTTC. As protein: CASSLGTYQETQYF.

This clone has just one count. The rearrangement uses TRBV28 and TRBJ2-7, with D unresolved. Germline V gene data show CDR1 as MDHEN and CDR2 as SYDVKM. There are 15 residues in the CDR3. The germline V and J ends were trimmed by 3 bases and 0 bases, with 12 bases remaining between them. CDR3 loop: CASSFPTLDSYEQYF. The CDR3 region has the DNA TGTGCCAGCAGTTTCCCAACCTTAGACTCCTACGAGCAGTACTTC.